Described below is a single T cell receptor beta chain sequence and its context. The antigen is undetermined. The data derive from a study of cytomegalovirus exposure and HLA in healthy donors. Study results and caveats: The TCR clusters that emerged in the first cohort tended, a later analysis found, to co-occur in the 120 or so validation repertoires.

The trim removed 3 bases at V and 6 bases at J, leaving 2 bases unmatched. The germline CDR1 and CDR2 sequences are SGHNT and YYREEE (reference sequence). The CDR3 is 13 residues long. Measured with immunoSEQ multiplex PCR; TCRdb has only the in-frame clones, and not every one. The table shows about 220,000 clones, with around nine tenths occurring only once. J is TRBJ1-3 and V is TRBV5-4, with 8 bases identical to TRBD1. The receptor was derived from a young woman in good health and CMV-seronegative. The sequencing sample was made of PBMCs. CDR3 DNA sequence: TGTGCCAGCAGCTCGACAGGGGCAAACACCATATATTTT. This encodes CASSSTGANTIYF.